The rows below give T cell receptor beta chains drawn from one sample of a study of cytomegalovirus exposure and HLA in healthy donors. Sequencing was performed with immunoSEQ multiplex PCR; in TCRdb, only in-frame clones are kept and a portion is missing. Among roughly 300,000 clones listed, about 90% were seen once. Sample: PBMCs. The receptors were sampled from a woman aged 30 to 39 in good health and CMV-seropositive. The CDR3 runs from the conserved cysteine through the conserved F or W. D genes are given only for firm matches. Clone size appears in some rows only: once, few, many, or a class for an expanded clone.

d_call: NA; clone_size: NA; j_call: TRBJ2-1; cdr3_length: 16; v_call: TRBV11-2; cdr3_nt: TGTGCCAGCAGCCTTCGGGACGGGAGCTCCTACAATGAGCAGTTCTTC; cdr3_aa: CASSLRDGSSYNEQFF
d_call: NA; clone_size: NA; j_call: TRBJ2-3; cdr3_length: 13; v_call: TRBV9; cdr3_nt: TGTGCCAGCAGCTACGACACACAGGGGGGGAGGTATTTT; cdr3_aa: CASSYDTQGGRYF
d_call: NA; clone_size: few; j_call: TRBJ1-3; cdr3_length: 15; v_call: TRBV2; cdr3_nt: TGTGCCAGCAGTGTTCAGGGGCTTGAAAGAAACACCATATATTTT; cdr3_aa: CASSVQGLERNTIYF
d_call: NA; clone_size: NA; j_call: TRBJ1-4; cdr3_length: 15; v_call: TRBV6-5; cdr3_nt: TGTGCCAGCAGTTACGGTACAGGGTGGAATGAAAAACTGTTTTTT; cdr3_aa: CASSYGTGWNEKLFF
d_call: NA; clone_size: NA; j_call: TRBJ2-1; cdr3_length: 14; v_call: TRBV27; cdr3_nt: TGTGCCAGCAGTTTATCCATCGCGGAAAATGAGCAGTTCTTC; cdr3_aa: CASSLSIAENEQFF
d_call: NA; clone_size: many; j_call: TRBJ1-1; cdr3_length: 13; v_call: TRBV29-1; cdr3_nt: TGCAGCTGGACAGACAGCCCGAACACTGAAGCTTTCTTT; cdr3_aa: CSWTDSPNTEAFF
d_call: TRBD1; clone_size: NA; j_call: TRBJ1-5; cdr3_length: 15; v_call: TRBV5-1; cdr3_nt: TGCGCCAGCAGCTTGGAAGCAGGGGGCGGACAGCCCCAGCATTTT; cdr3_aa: CASSLEAGGGQPQHF
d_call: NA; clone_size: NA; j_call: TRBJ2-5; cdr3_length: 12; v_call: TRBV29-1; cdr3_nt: TGCAGCGTTACAGGAGGGTGGGAGACCCAGTACTTC; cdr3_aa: CSVTGGWETQYF
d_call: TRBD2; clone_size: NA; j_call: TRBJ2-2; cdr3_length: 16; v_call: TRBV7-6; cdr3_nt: TGTGCCAGCAGCTTAGGTGGCGGGAGGGCGACCGGGGAGCTGTTTTTT; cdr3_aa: CASSLGGGRATGELFF
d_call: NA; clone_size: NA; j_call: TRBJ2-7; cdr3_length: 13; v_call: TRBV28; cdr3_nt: TGTGCCAGCAGTTTCCAGGGTTACTACGAGCAGTACTTC; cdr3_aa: CASSFQGYYEQYF
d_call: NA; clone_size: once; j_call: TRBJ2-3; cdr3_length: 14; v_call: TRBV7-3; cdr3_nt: TGTGCCAGCAGCCCCGATGGGAGTGGAGATACGCAGTATTTT; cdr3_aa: CASSPDGSGDTQYF
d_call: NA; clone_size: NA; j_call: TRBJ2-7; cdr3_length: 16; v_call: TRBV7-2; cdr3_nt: TGTGCCAGCAGCTCACGACAGAAAACAAGCTCCTACGAGCAGTACTTC; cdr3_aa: CASSSRQKTSSYEQYF
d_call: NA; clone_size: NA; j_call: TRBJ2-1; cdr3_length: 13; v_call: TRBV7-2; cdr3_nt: TGTGCCAGCAGCTTTGCTGCCCCTAATGAGCAGTTCTTC; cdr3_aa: CASSFAAPNEQFF
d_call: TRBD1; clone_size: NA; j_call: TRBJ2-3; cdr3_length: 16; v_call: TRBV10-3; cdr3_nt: TGTGCCATCAGTAAACTTCAGGGGGCTGCCACAGATACGCAGTATTTT; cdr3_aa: CAISKLQGAATDTQYF
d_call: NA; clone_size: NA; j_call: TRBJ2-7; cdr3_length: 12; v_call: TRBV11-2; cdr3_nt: TGTGCCAGCAGCGCATACTTGGTTGAGCAGTACTTC; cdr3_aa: CASSAYLVEQYF
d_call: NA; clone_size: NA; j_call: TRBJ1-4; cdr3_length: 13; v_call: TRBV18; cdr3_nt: TGTGCCAGCTCAGCGACAGTAAATGAAAAACTGTTTTTT; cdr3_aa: CASSATVNEKLFF
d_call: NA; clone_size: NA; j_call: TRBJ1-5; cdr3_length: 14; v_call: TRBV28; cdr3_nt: TGTGCCAGCAGTTCCTGGGGACGCAATCAGCCCCAGCATTTT; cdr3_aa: CASSSWGRNQPQHF
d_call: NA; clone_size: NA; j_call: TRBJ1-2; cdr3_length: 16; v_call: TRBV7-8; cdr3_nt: TGTGCCAGCAGCTTAGGCGGGCTCCTCCCCCACGACGGCTACACCTTC; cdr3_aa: CASSLGGLLPHDGYTF
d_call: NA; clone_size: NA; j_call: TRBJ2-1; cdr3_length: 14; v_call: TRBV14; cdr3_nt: TGTGCCAGCAGCCAAGTGCCAACCTACAATGAGCAGTTCTTC; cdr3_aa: CASSQVPTYNEQFF
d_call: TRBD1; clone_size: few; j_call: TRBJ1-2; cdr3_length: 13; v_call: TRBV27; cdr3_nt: TGTGCCAGCACGACAGGGCGAACTATGGGCTACACCTTC; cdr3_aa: CASTTGRTMGYTF
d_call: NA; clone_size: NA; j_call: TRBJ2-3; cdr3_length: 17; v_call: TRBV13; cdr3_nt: TGTGCCAGCAGCTTAGGTTCGTTGGGGCCCGACACAGATACGCAGTATTTT; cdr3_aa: CASSLGSLGPDTDTQYF
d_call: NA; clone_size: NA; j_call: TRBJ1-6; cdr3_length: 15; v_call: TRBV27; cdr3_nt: TGTGCCAGCAGTTTCTCCGGACAGAACGATTCACCCCTCCACTTT; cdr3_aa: CASSFSGQNDSPLHF
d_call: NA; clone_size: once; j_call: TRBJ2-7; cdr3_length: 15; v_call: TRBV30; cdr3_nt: TGTGCCTGGAGTGCGGGCTCTTGGGCCGCCTACGAGCAGTACTTC; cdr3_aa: CAWSAGSWAAYEQYF
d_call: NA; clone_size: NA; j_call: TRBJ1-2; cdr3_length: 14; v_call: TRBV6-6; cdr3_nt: TGTGCCAGCAGGACTGGGGGGCCCGACTATGGCTACACCTTC; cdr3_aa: CASRTGGPDYGYTF
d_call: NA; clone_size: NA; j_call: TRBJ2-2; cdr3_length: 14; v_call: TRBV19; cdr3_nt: TGTGCCAGTAGTCTCCCGACATTCACCGGGGAGCTGTTTTTT; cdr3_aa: CASSLPTFTGELFF